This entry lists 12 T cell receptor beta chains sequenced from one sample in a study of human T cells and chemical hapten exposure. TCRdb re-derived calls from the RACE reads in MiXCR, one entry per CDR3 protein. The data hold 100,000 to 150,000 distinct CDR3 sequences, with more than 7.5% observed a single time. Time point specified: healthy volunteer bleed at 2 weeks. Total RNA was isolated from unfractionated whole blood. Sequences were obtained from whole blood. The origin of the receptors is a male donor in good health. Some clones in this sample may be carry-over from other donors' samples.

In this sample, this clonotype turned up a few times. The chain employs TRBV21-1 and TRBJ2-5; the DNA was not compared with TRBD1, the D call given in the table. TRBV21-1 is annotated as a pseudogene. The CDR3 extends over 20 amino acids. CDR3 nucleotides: TGTGCCAGCAGTTCCAGAGGGGTGCTCTACCTTAATTTGTACCAAGAGACCCAGTACTTC. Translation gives CASSSRGVLYLNLYQETQYF.

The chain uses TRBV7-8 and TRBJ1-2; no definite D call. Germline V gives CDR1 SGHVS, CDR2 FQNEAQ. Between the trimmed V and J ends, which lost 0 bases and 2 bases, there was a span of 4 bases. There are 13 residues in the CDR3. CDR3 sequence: CASSLAVNYGYTF. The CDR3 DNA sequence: TGTGCCAGCAGCTTAGCCGTCAACTATGGCTACACCTTC.

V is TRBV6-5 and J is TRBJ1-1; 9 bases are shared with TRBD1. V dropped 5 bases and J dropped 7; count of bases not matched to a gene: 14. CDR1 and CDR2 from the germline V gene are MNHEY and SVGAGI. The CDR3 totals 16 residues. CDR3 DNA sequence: TGTGCCAGCAGTACCGGAACAGGGGGCATTTTTGTTGAAGCTTTCTTT. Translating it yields CASSTGTGGIFVEAFF.

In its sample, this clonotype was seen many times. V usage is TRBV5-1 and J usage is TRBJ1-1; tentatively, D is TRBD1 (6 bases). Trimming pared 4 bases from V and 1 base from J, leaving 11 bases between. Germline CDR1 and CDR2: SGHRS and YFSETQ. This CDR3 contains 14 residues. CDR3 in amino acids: CASSVDRGNTEAFF. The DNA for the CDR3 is TGCGCCAGCAGCGTGGACAGAGGGAACACTGAAGCTTTCTTT.

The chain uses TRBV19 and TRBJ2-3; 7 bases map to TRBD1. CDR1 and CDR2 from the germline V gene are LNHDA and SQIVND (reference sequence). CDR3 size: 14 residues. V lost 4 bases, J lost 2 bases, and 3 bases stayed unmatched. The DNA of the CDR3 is TGTGCCAGTAGTACGAGGGGGCTCACAGATACGCAGTATTTT. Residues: CASSTRGLTDTQYF.

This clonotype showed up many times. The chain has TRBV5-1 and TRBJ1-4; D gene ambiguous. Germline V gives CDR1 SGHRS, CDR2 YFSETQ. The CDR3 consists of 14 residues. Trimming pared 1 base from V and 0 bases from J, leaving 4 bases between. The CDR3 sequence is CASSLTATNEKLFF. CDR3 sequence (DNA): TGCGCCAGCAGCTTGACAGCAACTAATGAAAAACTGTTTTTT.

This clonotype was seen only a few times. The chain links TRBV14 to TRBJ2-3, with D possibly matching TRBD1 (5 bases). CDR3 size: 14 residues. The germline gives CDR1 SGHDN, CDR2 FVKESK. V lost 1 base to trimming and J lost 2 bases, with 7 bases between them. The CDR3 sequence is CASSQAQVTDTQYF. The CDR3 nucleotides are TGTGCCAGCAGCCAAGCACAGGTCACAGATACGCAGTATTTT.

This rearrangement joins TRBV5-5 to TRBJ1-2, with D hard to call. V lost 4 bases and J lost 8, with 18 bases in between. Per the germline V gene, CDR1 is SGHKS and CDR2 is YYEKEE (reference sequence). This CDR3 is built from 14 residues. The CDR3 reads CASSPEQSELGYTF. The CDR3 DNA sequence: TGTGCCAGCAGCCCGGAACAAAGCGAGCTCGGCTACACCTTC.

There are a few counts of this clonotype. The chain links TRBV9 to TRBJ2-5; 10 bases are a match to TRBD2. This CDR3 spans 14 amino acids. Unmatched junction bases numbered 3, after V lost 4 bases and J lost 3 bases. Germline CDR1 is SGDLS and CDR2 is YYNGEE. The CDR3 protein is CASSPGLAEETQYF. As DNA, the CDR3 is TGTGCCAGCAGCCCAGGACTAGCGGAAGAGACCCAGTACTTC.

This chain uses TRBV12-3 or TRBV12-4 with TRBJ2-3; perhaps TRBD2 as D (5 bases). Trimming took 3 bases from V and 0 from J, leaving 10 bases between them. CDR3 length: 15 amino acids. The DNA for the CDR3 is TGTGCCAGCAGTTTCCGGGGTCTTAGCACAGATACGCAGTATTTT. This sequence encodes CASSFRGLSTDTQYF.

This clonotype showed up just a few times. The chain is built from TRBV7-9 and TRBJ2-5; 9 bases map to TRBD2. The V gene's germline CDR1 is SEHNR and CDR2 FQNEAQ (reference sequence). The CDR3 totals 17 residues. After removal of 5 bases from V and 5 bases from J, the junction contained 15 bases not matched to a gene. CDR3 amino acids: CASSPEGLAGLEETQYF. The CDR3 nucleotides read TGTGCCAGCAGCCCAGAGGGACTAGCAGGTCTTGAGGAGACCCAGTACTTC. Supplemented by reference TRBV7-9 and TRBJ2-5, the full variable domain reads DTGVSQNPRHKITKRGQNVTFRCDPISEHNRLYWYRQTLGQGPEFLTYFQNEAQLEKSRLLSDRFSAERPKGSFSTLEIQRTEQGDSAMYLCASSPEGLAGLEETQYFGPGTRLLVL.

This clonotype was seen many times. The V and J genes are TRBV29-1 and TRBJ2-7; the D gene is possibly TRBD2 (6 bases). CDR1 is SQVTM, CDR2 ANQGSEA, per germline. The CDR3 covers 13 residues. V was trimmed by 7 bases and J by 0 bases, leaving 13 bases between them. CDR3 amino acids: CSGRDSLSYEQYF. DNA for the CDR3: TGCAGCGGGAGGGACTCTCTCTCCTACGAGCAGTACTTC.